Presented here are 15 T cell receptor beta chains from one specimen sequenced in a study of CD8 T cells in ankylosing spondylitis. From the 5' RACE reads, TCRdb called clonotypes with MiXCR, one entry per CDR3 protein. The sample yields about 360,000 distinct CDR3 sequences, approximately 22% seen once. The specimen was blood, either unsorted or a sorted T cell fraction (not recorded which). The receptors stem from a male donor with ankylosing spondylitis or in good health (not recorded which).

This clonotype has only a few counts. The chain uses TRBV29-1 and TRBJ1-2, with 10 bases lining up with TRBD1. Germline trimming cut 3 bases from V and 8 bases from J; bases unmatched to any gene: 6. CDR1 and CDR2 (germline): SQVTM, ANQGSEA. The CDR3 extends over 13 amino acids. The CDR3 nucleotides read TGCAGCGTTGACCCGGGACAGGGGTCGGGCTACACCTTC. This encodes CSVDPGQGSGYTF.

This clonotype occurred a few times. The CDR3 DNA reads TGCAGTGCTAGAGACATCGACAGGGAGTTTGACTATGGCTACACCTTC. Its translation is CSARDIDREFDYGYTF. This chain uses TRBV20-1 with TRBJ1-2; 7 bases match TRBD1. The V segment lost 0 bases and the J segment 3 bases; nucleotides outside the gene matches: 10. The length of the CDR3 is 16 residues. Per germline, CDR1 DFQATT and CDR2 SNEGSKA (reference sequence).

There are a few counts of this clonotype. This chain links TRBV7-6 with TRBJ2-1, with D possibly matching TRBD1 (6 bases). Deletions cut 3 bases from V and 4 bases from J, with 13 bases between. The CDR3 length is 15 residues. Germline CDR1 SGHVS, CDR2 FNYEAQ. The DNA for the CDR3 is TGTGCCAGCAGCTTCGACAGGCTTACTTACAATGAGCAGTTCTTC. It codes for CASSFDRLTYNEQFF. The full variable domain, with the rest looked up from reference TRBV7-6 and TRBJ2-1, is GAGVSQSPRYKVTKRGQDVALRCDPISGHVSLYWYRQALGQGPEFLTYFNYEAQQDKSGLPNDRFSAERPEGSISTLTIQRTEQRDSAMYRCASSFDRLTYNEQFFGPGTRLTVL.

The V and J genes are TRBV7-9 and TRBJ2-1; 7 nucleotides line up with TRBD2. The CDR3 loop spans 16 amino acids. Trimming took 5 bases from V and 8 from J; bases not matched to a gene: 15. Germline V gene sequence: CDR1 SEHNR, CDR2 FQNEAQ (reference sequence). CDR3 sequence: CASSQPSLVGGDEQFF. CDR3 DNA: TGTGCCAGCAGCCAACCGTCGTTAGTGGGGGGGGATGAGCAGTTCTTC.

The table lists this clonotype with a few counts. V usage is TRBV12-3 or TRBV12-4 and J usage is TRBJ2-5; maybe TRBD1 (5 bases). The CDR3 is made up of 13 amino acids. Trimming removed 6 bases from V and 2 bases from J, with 10 bases in between. The chain's CDR3 is CASRHGQQETQYF. Written as DNA, the CDR3 is TGTGCCAGCAGACATGGACAACAAGAGACCCAGTACTTC.

V gene TRBV29-1 combines with J gene TRBJ2-7; D call uncertain. Trimming shortened V by 0 bases and J by 6 bases, and 15 bases separated the two germline ends. The CDR3 sequence is 14 residues long. Germline CDR1 reads SQVTM; CDR2 reads ANQGSEA. The CDR3 coding sequence is TGCAGCGTTGAAGATGGGAAAGGTTCCCTCGAGCAGTACTTC. Encoded protein: CSVEDGKGSLEQYF.

This sequence joins TRBV11-3 and TRBJ2-1; TRBD1 matches at 8 bases. This CDR3 spans 16 amino acids. The V gene end was trimmed by 2 bases and the J gene end by 2 bases; junction bases not matched to a gene: 5. Germline CDR1 is SGHNT and CDR2 is YENEEA. CDR3 region: CASSLNRGLPYNEQFF. CDR3 coding DNA: TGTGCCAGCAGCTTAAACAGGGGGTTACCCTACAATGAGCAGTTCTTC.

The sample holds a few counts of this clonotype. The chain is built from TRBV6-1 and TRBJ2-3; D gene uncertain. This CDR3 is built from 14 residues. The germline V and J ends were trimmed by 2 bases and 2 bases, with 8 bases remaining between them. CDR1 is MNHNS and CDR2 is SASEGT in the germline V gene. CDR3: CASSESQFTDTQYF. The CDR3 coding sequence is TGTGCCAGCAGTGAATCACAGTTCACAGATACGCAGTATTTT.

This clonotype was seen a few times. The gene calls are TRBV27 and TRBJ2-3, with D hard to call. The CDR3 loop spans 16 amino acids. V was cut by 6 bases and J by 0 bases, with 16 bases left in between. In germline, CDR1 is MNHEY, CDR2 SMNVEV (reference sequence). The DNA for the CDR3 is TGTGCCAGCAGACCCTGGACGTCCGCTAGCACAGATACGCAGTATTTT. Translated, it gives CASRPWTSASTDTQYF.

The chain combines TRBV20-1 with TRBJ2-1; 8 bases map to TRBD2. J was trimmed by 1 base and V by 2 bases; bases with no gene match: 4. In germline, CDR1 is DFQATT, CDR2 SNEGSKA (reference sequence). This CDR3 contains 15 residues. The CDR3 here is CSARPRGGSYNEQFF. The CDR3 DNA reads TGCAGTGCTAGACCTCGGGGGGGGTCCTACAATGAGCAGTTCTTC.

The CDR3: CASSLAVSEQFF. CDR3 coding DNA: TGCGCCAGCAGCTTGGCCGTTAGTGAGCAGTTCTTC. The chain combines TRBV5-1 with TRBJ2-1; no reliable D call. CDR1 and CDR2 from the germline V gene are SGHRS and YFSETQ. The V end was cut by 0 bases, the J end by 9 bases, with 7 bases between. The length of the CDR3 is 12 residues.

This clonotype has a handful of counts. V and J are TRBV2 and TRBJ2-1; D remains unclear. Deletions cut 4 bases from V and 8 bases from J, with 3 bases between. The CDR3 extends over 10 amino acids. Germline V CDR1 and CDR2: SNHLY, FYNNEI. The CDR3 coding sequence is TGTGCCAGCAGTGTCGATGAGCAGTTCTTC. Translated: CASSVDEQFF.

J is TRBJ2-7 and V is TRBV5-1, with 10 bases identical to TRBD2. CDR3 length: 15 residues. J was trimmed by 3 bases and V by 4 bases; bases with no gene match: 7. Germline CDR1 and CDR2: SGHRS and YFSETQ. The CDR3: CASSQIGLADYEQYF. CDR3 in DNA: TGCGCCAGCAGCCAGATTGGACTAGCGGACTACGAGCAGTACTTC.

V usage is TRBV11-2 and J usage is TRBJ2-3, with TRBD2 matching over 10 bases. J gave up 0 bases and V 3 bases, and 6 bases lay outside the gene matches. Looked up from germline, CDR1 is SGHAT and CDR2 is FQNNGV. This CDR3 has 17 residues. The CDR3 loop reads CASSLLAGVFSTDTQYF. CDR3 nucleotide sequence: TGTGCCAGCAGCTTGCTAGCGGGGGTATTCAGCACAGATACGCAGTATTTT.

In its sample, this clonotype was seen a few times. The CDR3 loop reads CASSEEPVGLPNEQYF. CDR3 coding DNA: TGTGCCAGCAGTGAAGAACCGGTAGGGCTACCCAACGAGCAGTACTTC. The J gene is TRBJ2-7, the V gene TRBV25-1; no definite D call. The CDR3 loop spans 16 amino acids. Germline values: CDR1 MGHDK, CDR2 SYGVNS. Trimming took off 2 bases at V and 5 bases at J, with 19 bases between the two ends.